The T cell receptor (beta chain) under discussion was sequenced for a study of blood T cell repertoires in COVID-19. The repertoire was sequenced with immunoSEQ multiplex PCR; TCRdb's copy has only in-frame clones and lacks some. The sample has about 180,000 clones; roughly 89% are singletons. This TCR derives from a woman in her thirties or forties with acute COVID-19. The sequenced sample was PBMCs or T cells enriched from blood (not recorded which).

CDR3 DNA sequence: TGTGCCTGGAGCTCGGACAGAAGTCTCTCTGGAAACACCATATATTTT. This sequence encodes CAWSSDRSLSGNTIYF. This rearrangement joins TRBV30 to TRBJ1-3, with D perhaps TRBD1 (6 bases). The CDR3 runs 16 residues. CDR1 and CDR2 from the germline V gene are GTSNPN and SVGIG (reference sequence). V was clipped by 3 bases and J by 0 bases, with 15 bases between them.